This T cell receptor beta chain is from a study of T cell changes during pregnancy in multiple sclerosis (dated by TCRdb to 2018 to 2020). At the level of the whole study: The study examined how the T cell repertoire changed over the course of pregnancy in women with multiple sclerosis.

In the case of this clone: There is no known antigen for this receptor. Base qualities were left out, and no much larger clone turns up one base away.

V ends up 2 bases short and J 2 bases short, with an unmatched junction base count of 8. From the germline V gene, CDR1 is MNHNS and CDR2 is SASEGT. There are 16 amino acids in the CDR3, from cysteine to phenylalanine inclusive. Kept here is only the CDR3 DNA, which spans 48 bases and is read in frame from base 1. Libraries came from the immunoSEQ multiplex PCR assay. TCRdb limited this immuneACCESS table to in-frame rearrangements with V and J called. A share of clones is missing; checked studies link under half to unresolved V genes, and the rest is unexplained. For this sample there are about 75,000 clones; 94% appear just once. The ten largest clonotypes hold about 0.13% of the sample.

The V and J genes are TRBV6-1 and TRBJ2-7, with TRBD1 identical over 8 junction bases. Source: CD4+ T cells from peripheral blood mononuclear cells, taken after pregnancy. This TCR was recovered from a female donor with multiple sclerosis, enrolled in a pregnancy study. DNA sequence: TGTGCCAGCAGTGAATTACAAGGGACAGGCACCTACGAGCAGTACTTC. It translates as CASSELQGTGTYEQYF.